The TCR beta chain described here comes from a study of cytomegalovirus exposure and HLA in healthy donors. Turning to the study itself: Most donors, 70% to 85% of approximately 400 genotyped, fell in the Caucasian-associated ancestry cluster. General observations from the study: Being productive about 87% or about 30% of the time was typical of most TCR beta V segments in an earlier analysis. TCR beta chains numbering some 150 were designated cytomegalovirus-associated. The dataset shows that most TCR sequences were rare, while some public TCRs occurred in many donors.

Germline V CDR1 and CDR2: SGHAT, FQNNGV. Between the trimmed V and J ends, which lost 0 bases and 7 bases, there was a span of 13 bases. CDR3 length equals 15 residues. A remark on this clone: As yet, its antigen is unknown.

The PCR contained 60 Vbeta and 13 Jbeta primers. Libraries were prepared by immunoSEQ multiplex PCR; TCRdb keeps only in-frame clonotypes and omits some of them. The table lists about 160,000 clones, approximately 84% of them singletons. The V gene is TRBV11-2, the J gene TRBJ1-5; D might be TRBD1 (5 bases). The TCR originated in a woman in her 50s in good health and CMV-seropositive. What was sequenced was PBMCs. Here the CDR3 reads CASSLDSGTEQPQHF. The CDR3 DNA follows: TGTGCCAGCAGCTTAGATTCCGGGACTGAGCAGCCCCAGCATTTT. The variable domain in full, with the rest retrieved from reference TRBV11-2 and TRBJ1-5, is EAGVAQSPRYKIIEKRQSVAFWCNPISGHATLYWYQQILGQGPKLLIQFQNNGVVDDSQLPKDRFSAERLKGVDSTLKIQPAKLEDSAVYLCASSLDSGTEQPQHFGDGTRLSIL.